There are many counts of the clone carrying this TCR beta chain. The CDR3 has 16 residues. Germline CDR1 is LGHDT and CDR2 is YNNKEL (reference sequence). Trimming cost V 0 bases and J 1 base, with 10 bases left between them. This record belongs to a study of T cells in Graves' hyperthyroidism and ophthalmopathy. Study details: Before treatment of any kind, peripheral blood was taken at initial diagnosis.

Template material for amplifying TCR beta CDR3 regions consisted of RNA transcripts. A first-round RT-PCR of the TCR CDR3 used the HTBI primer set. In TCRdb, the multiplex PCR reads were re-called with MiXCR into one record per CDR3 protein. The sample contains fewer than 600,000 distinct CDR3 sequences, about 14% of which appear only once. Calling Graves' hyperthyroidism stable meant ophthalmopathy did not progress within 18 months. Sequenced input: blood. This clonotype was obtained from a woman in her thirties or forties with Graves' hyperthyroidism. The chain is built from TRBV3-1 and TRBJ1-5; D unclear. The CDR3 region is CASSQDVPQSNQPQHF. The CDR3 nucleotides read TGTGCCAGCAGCCAAGATGTCCCACAGAGCAATCAGCCCCAGCATTTT.